The 14 T cell receptor beta chains presented below share a single source sample, sequenced in a study of blood T cell repertoires in COVID-19. Here immunoSEQ multiplex PCR was the method, and the copy in TCRdb shows in-frame clones only, minus some. The sample includes 250,000 or so clones, around nine tenths of them seen just once. The sample taken for sequencing was PBMCs or T cells enriched from blood (not recorded which). The receptors were sampled from a man aged 25-40 years who had recovered from COVID-19.

The chain recombines TRBV6-5 with TRBJ1-1; maybe TRBD1 (6 bases). Germline lookup yields CDR1 MNHEY and CDR2 SVGAGI. The CDR3 extends over 14 amino acids. V dropped 7 bases and J dropped 1 base, with 13 bases sitting between them. CDR3 region: CASKRGGSNTEAFF. The CDR3 DNA follows: TGTGCCAGCAAGAGGGGGGGTTCGAACACTGAAGCTTTCTTT.

This chain links TRBV23-1 with TRBJ2-2, with 9 bases identical to TRBD1. TRBV23-1 is assigned to the ORF class and has an uncertain function. The CDR3 runs 16 residues. The ends lost 6 bases at V and 6 bases at J; junction bases unmatched: 11. The CDR3 DNA reads as TGCGCCAGCAGACACCCGGGGACAGGGCCCCCCGGGGAGCTGTTTTTT. As protein: CASRHPGTGPPGELFF.

The chain couples TRBV28 to TRBJ2-5, with D unclear. V lost 2 bases and J 5 bases, leaving 9 bases between the germline ends. The germline V gene has CDR1 MDHEN and CDR2 SYDVKM. This CDR3 region has 13 residues. The CDR3 sequence: CASSLVSLETQYF. DNA for the CDR3: TGTGCCAGCAGTTTAGTTAGCCTGGAGACCCAGTACTTC.

The rearrangement uses TRBV19 and TRBJ2-1; possible D gene TRBD1, 6 bases. V was cut by 0 bases and J by 7 bases, with 7 bases left in between. Germline CDR1 LNHDA, CDR2 SQIVND (reference sequence). The CDR3 runs to 13 residues. CDR3 in DNA: TGTGCCAGTAGTATAGAACAGGGTAATGAGCAGTTCTTC. It yields the protein CASSIEQGNEQFF.

This clone was detected a few times. The V gene is TRBV30, the J gene TRBJ1-3, with unresolved D. Germline loops: CDR1 GTSNPN, CDR2 SVGIG (reference sequence). Trimming took 1 base from V and 0 from J, leaving 4 bases between them. The CDR3 covers 13 residues. This CDR3 is CAWSGASGNTIYF. CDR3 sequence (DNA): TGTGCCTGGAGTGGAGCCTCTGGAAACACCATATATTTT.

This sequence joins TRBV5-1 and TRBJ2-5; D is unclear. CDR3 length: 11 amino acids. V lost 2 bases to trimming and J lost 4 bases, with 3 bases between them. Germline V gene data show CDR1 as SGHRS and CDR2 as YFSETQ. CDR3 region: CASSFRETQYF. As DNA, the CDR3 is TGCGCCAGCAGCTTCCGAGAGACCCAGTACTTC.

The J gene is TRBJ1-1, the V gene TRBV16; no definite D call. V was cut by 1 base and J by 0 bases, with 9 bases left in between. Germline V CDR1 and CDR2: KGHSY, FQNENV. The CDR3 loop spans 15 amino acids. CDR3 loop: CASSQFYSLNTEAFF. In DNA, the CDR3 is TGTGCCAGCAGCCAATTCTACAGCCTGAACACTGAAGCTTTCTTT.

The V call is TRBV5-1, the J call TRBJ2-7; 9 bases map to TRBD1. The ends lost 4 bases at V and 3 bases at J; junction bases unmatched: 5. Germline lookup yields CDR1 SGHRS and CDR2 YFSETQ. The CDR3 sequence is 14 residues long. CDR3 nucleotide sequence: TGCGCCAGCAGCGCCGGGACAGGGTACTACGAGCAGTACTTC. Translating gives CASSAGTGYYEQYF.

The chain employs TRBV10-3 and TRBJ1-3; TRBD1 is a possible D gene (6 bases). Per the germline V gene, CDR1 is ENHRY and CDR2 is SYGVKD. V lost 8 bases to trimming and J lost 0 bases, with 14 bases between them. The CDR3 runs to 15 residues. This CDR3 is CAISPGQISGNTIYF. In DNA form, the CDR3 reads TGTGCCATCTCTCCGGGACAAATCTCTGGAAACACCATATATTTT.

Only one count was recorded for this clone. The rearrangement joins TRBV7-2 to TRBJ1-3; D uncertain. The V gene's germline CDR1 is SGHTA and CDR2 FQGNSA. V was trimmed by 0 bases and J by 12 bases, leaving 12 bases between them. This CDR3 spans 13 amino acids. The CDR3, as DNA: TGTGCCAGCAGCTTAGCGGAGGGTGCGGACATATATTTT. Its protein product is CASSLAEGADIYF.

The chain has TRBV4-1 and TRBJ1-4, with TRBD1 matching over 10 bases. Trimming cost V 0 bases and J 7 bases; bases outside gene matches: 11. Germline V gene sequence: CDR1 MGHRA, CDR2 YSYEKL. This CDR3 comprises 18 residues. The CDR3 region has the DNA TGCGCCAGCAGCCAAGAAGGGACAGGGGCGTTAGGTGCTGAAAAACTGTTTTTT. The encoded protein is CASSQEGTGALGAEKLFF.

The V call is TRBV24-1, the J call TRBJ1-2; 7 bases are a match to TRBD1. The trim removed 6 bases at V and 6 bases at J, leaving 18 bases unmatched. This CDR3 is built from 17 residues. Germline CDR1 and CDR2: KGHDR and SFDVKD. The CDR3 DNA follows: TGTGCCACCAGTCGCCAAGAGACAGGGCGATCCCCCGATGGCTACACCTTC. It specifies CATSRQETGRSPDGYTF.

The chain uses TRBV18 and TRBJ2-1; D may be TRBD1 (7 bases). This CDR3 region has 16 residues. V lost 0 bases, J lost 9 bases, and 18 bases lay in between. Germline values: CDR1 KGHSH, CDR2 LQKENI. The CDR3 bases are TGTGCCAGCTCACCACCGGCAGGGGGGAAAACGGGTGAGCAGTTCTTC. Its translation is CASSPPAGGKTGEQFF. Together with reference TRBV18 and TRBJ2-1, the CDR3 gives the full variable domain: NAGVMQNPRHLVRRRGQEARLRCSPMKGHSHVYWYRQLPEEGLKFMVYLQKENIIDESGMPKERFSAEFPKEGPSILRIQQVVRGDSAAYFCASSPPAGGKTGEQFFGPGTRLTVL.

This clone was observed a single time. V and J are TRBV19 and TRBJ2-5; 7 bases are a match to TRBD2. The CDR3 totals 13 residues. The germline gives CDR1 LNHDA, CDR2 SQIVND (reference sequence). The ends lost 5 bases at V and 4 bases at J; junction bases unmatched: 4. DNA for the CDR3: TGTGCCAGTAGTCGCGGGGGAGCAGAGACCCAGTACTTC. As protein: CASSRGGAETQYF.